The 13 T cell receptor beta chains reported below all come from one sample, sequenced in a study of shared clonotypes between healthy human individuals. Clones were read by immunoSEQ multiplex PCR, and TCRdb kept only the in-frame ones, dropping some. The table shows approximately 97,000 clones, with 67% occurring only once. What was sequenced was memory CD8+ T cells sorted from blood. Subset specified: CD45RO+ cells pooled with CCR7-negative TemRA cells. The receptors here all came from a man aged 25 to 40 in good health.

This clone was detected many times. CDR3 nucleotides: TGCAGCGTTGATCGGCGACGGGACACCGGGGAGCTGTTTTTT. It codes for CSVDRRRDTGELFF. The rearrangement links TRBV29-1 to TRBJ2-2, with unresolved D. The germline gives CDR1 SQVTM, CDR2 ANQGSEA. The CDR3 loop spans 14 amino acids. V dropped 3 bases and J dropped 3 bases, with 11 bases sitting between them.

V gene TRBV25-1 combines with J gene TRBJ2-7; D is ambiguous. With 4 bases removed from V and 4 bases from J, the gap between germline ends came to 5 bases. The CDR3 is made up of 11 amino acids. CDR1 is MGHDK and CDR2 is SYGVNS in the germline V gene. The CDR3 bases are TGTGCCAGCAGTGGAGGATACGAGCAGTACTTC. Translated, it gives CASSGGYEQYF.

The gene calls are TRBV6-1 and TRBJ2-7; 10 bases are a match to TRBD1. CDR3 length: 15 residues. V shed 10 bases, J shed 4 bases, and the junction held 13 bases outside the gene matches. Per germline, CDR1 MNHNS and CDR2 SASEGT. For the CDR3, the DNA is TGTGCCATCAACCCGCCGGGACAGGGGAGGTACGAGCAGTACTTC. Residues: CAINPPGQGRYEQYF.

This sequence joins TRBV28 and TRBJ2-7; no firm D call. The CDR3 runs to 16 residues. V lost 4 bases, J lost 2 bases, and 18 bases lay in between. Germline V gives CDR1 MDHEN, CDR2 SYDVKM. The DNA for the CDR3 is TGTGCCAGCAGTTCACGTGGGCCCAAGAGCCCCTACGAGCAGTACTTC. Translation: CASSSRGPKSPYEQYF.

This chain joins TRBV7-6 and TRBJ2-7; D is possibly TRBD1 (5 bases). Trimming removed 2 bases from V and 0 bases from J, with 11 bases in between. There are 15 residues in the CDR3. Germline-derived CDR1 and CDR2 are SGHVS and FNYEAQ. DNA of the CDR3: TGTGCCAGCAGCTTAAATTGGGGCTTCTCCTACGAGCAGTACTTC. Protein: CASSLNWGFSYEQYF.

The CDR3 protein is CASSLRETQETQYF. DNA of the CDR3: TGTGCCAGCAGCTTGAGGGAGACCCAAGAGACCCAGTACTTC. J is TRBJ2-5 and V is TRBV7-9, with TRBD2 as a possible D gene (5 bases). V shed 3 bases and J shed 1 base, with 9 bases lying between them. The V gene's germline CDR1 is SEHNR and CDR2 FQNEAQ (reference sequence). This CDR3 has 14 amino acids.

The V and J genes are TRBV7-8 and TRBJ1-2; D gene uncertain. V lost 4 bases and J 6 bases, leaving 15 bases between the germline ends. The CDR3 spans 14 residues. Germline CDR1 is SGHVS and CDR2 is FQNEAQ. Here the CDR3 reads CASSSRLGADGYTF. CDR3 DNA: TGTGCCAGCAGCTCCCGACTCGGCGCGGATGGCTACACCTTC.

The chain carries TRBV6-1 and TRBJ2-5; tentatively, D is TRBD1 (6 bases). The CDR3 spans 14 residues. V lost 5 bases, J lost 9 bases, and 19 bases lay in between. The V gene's germline CDR1 is MNHNS and CDR2 SASEGT. The CDR3 sequence: CASSLRGRGTAQYF. CDR3 sequence (DNA): TGTGCCAGCAGTCTCAGGGGCCGCGGCACCGCCCAGTACTTC.

This clone was seen only a few times. This sequence joins TRBV14 and TRBJ2-1; 11 bases agree with TRBD2. The CDR3 is made up of 16 amino acids. Germline assignment: CDR1 SGHDN and CDR2 FVKESK. The trim removed 3 bases at V and 6 bases at J, leaving 7 bases unmatched. The CDR3 DNA sequence: TGTGCCAGCAGCCATCTACTAGCGGGAGACTTCAATGAGCAGTTCTTC. It specifies CASSHLLAGDFNEQFF.

V gene TRBV6-1 combines with J gene TRBJ1-5, with D tentatively TRBD1 (5 bases). The CDR3 loop spans 15 amino acids. The V and J ends lost 6 bases and 1 base respectively, with 13 bases between them. Germline CDR1 is MNHNS and CDR2 is SASEGT. The CDR3 region is CASRGLLGSNQPQHF. CDR3 coding DNA: TGTGCCAGCAGGGGGCTGTTAGGGAGCAATCAGCCCCAGCATTTT.

J is TRBJ2-1 and V is TRBV27; possibly TRBD1 for D (5 bases). V was clipped by 5 bases and J by 9 bases, with 11 bases between them. The CDR3 is made up of 12 amino acids. Germline CDR1 MNHEY, CDR2 SMNVEV (reference sequence). This CDR3 is CASSPGFREQFF. In DNA form, the CDR3 reads TGTGCCAGCAGTCCAGGGTTTCGTGAGCAGTTCTTC.

The chain has TRBV6-5 and TRBJ2-7, with TRBD1 matching 7 bases. The length of the CDR3 is 13 residues. The V gene's germline CDR1 is MNHEY and CDR2 SVGAGI. V lost 6 bases, J lost 2 bases, and 4 bases stayed unmatched. The CDR3 sequence: CASRNRGPYEQYF. CDR3 sequence (DNA): TGTGCCAGCAGAAACAGGGGCCCCTACGAGCAGTACTTC.

This rearrangement joins TRBV11-2 to TRBJ2-1; TRBD1 is a possible D gene (5 bases). CDR3 length: 14 residues. From germline, CDR1 is SGHAT and CDR2 FQNNGV. V was clipped by 1 base and J by 9 bases, with 13 bases between them. CDR3 bases: TGTGCCAGCAGCTTAGGAACAGGTGGGGCTGAGCAGTTCTTC. It encodes CASSLGTGGAEQFF.